The clone carrying this T cell receptor (beta chain) was found a few times. Its antigen is undetermined. The data were taken from a study of CD8 T cells in ankylosing spondylitis. Quantitative barcoded 5'-RACE was used to prepare TCR beta libraries. TCRdb called the 5' RACE reads again in MiXCR, with one record for every CDR3 protein. The sample yields around 120,000 distinct CDR3 sequences, about a tenth seen once. General study findings and limits: Reportedly, disease-linked clones are significantly enriched in ankylosing spondylitis patients' matched synovial fluid.

V was pared by 0 bases and J by 0 bases, with 6 bases between. Germline-derived CDR1 and CDR2 are LGHNA and YSLEER. This CDR3 region has 16 residues. The genes are TRBV4-3 and TRBJ2-6; D is undetermined. Sequenced input: blood, either unsorted or a sorted T cell fraction (not recorded which). This TCR was recovered from a male donor with ankylosing spondylitis or in good health (not recorded which). The CDR3 DNA follows: TGCGCCAGCAGCCAAGATTTGGGCTCTGGGGCCAACGTCCTGACTTTC. Protein product: CASSQDLGSGANVLTF.